The clone carrying this T cell receptor beta chain has more than one count but fewer than ten. Its target is not known. V gave up 4 bases and J gave up 1 base, with 8 bases separating them. Per the germline V gene, CDR1 is LNHDA and CDR2 is SQIVND (reference sequence). CDR3 length: 13 amino acids. TCRdb processed the reads anew with MiXCR; each CDR3 protein has one entry. The sample contains 150,000 to 200,000 distinct CDR3 sequences, around 20% of which appear only once. The sample comes from a study of T cell repertoires in cytomegalovirus infection. About the study: Carrying CMV and the relevant HLA type showed in public TCR beta signatures. Study-level points and caveats: The cumulative frequency of public TCR beta families identified carriers of CMV plus the relevant HLA.

What was sequenced was PBMCs. The TCR was taken from a human donor in good health (CMV status not recorded). Some clones in this sample may be carry-over from other donors' samples. The chain has TRBV19 and TRBJ2-7; D not resolved. CDR3 nucleotide sequence: TGTGCCAGTAGTACTGACGGATCCTACGAGCAGTACTTC. Protein: CASSTDGSYEQYF.